What follows are 17 T cell receptor beta chains derived from one specimen sequenced in a study of T cell responses to AZD1222 COVID-19 vaccine. Only in-frame clones appear in the TCRdb table, and some are missing; sequencing was by immunoSEQ multiplex PCR. The sample lists about 200,000 clones; around 94% were seen once. Sequenced here: peripheral blood, sampled 28 days after the second dose of the MenACWY control vaccine. The receptors were gathered from an adult who received the MenACWY meningococcal vaccine as a control.

J is TRBJ2-3 and V is TRBV30, with D perhaps assigned TRBD1 or TRBD2 (6 bases each). V was clipped by 2 bases and J by 4 bases, with 13 bases between them. This CDR3 is 14 amino acids long. CDR1 and CDR2 (germline): GTSNPN, SVGIG (reference sequence). The CDR3 DNA is TGTGCCTGGAGTCCCATGGGGGGCCCAGATACGCAGTATTTT. This gives the protein CAWSPMGGPDTQYF.

The J gene is TRBJ1-5, the V gene TRBV6-5; D not resolved. There are 15 residues in the CDR3. Germline V gene lookup returns CDR1 MNHEY and CDR2 SVGAGI. V lost 7 bases and J lost 2, with 15 bases in between. DNA for the CDR3: TGTGCCAGCACCGGAGACCCGAGGGGCAATCAGCCCCAGCATTTT. Protein: CASTGDPRGNQPQHF.

The chain joins TRBV3-1 (or the pseudogene TRBV3-2) to TRBJ1-2; 7 bases are a match to TRBD1. The V gene's germline CDR1 is LGHDT and CDR2 YNNKEL (reference sequence). J lost 5 bases, V lost 0 bases, and 6 bases had no gene match. The CDR3 contains 15 residues. The CDR3 is CASSQDGTAHYGYTF. CDR3 bases: TGTGCCAGCAGCCAAGATGGGACAGCTCATTATGGCTACACCTTC.

The chain uses TRBV28 and TRBJ1-2, with D unresolved. The ends were cut back, 2 bases at V and 3 bases at J, with 1 base in the middle. Germline loops: CDR1 MDHEN, CDR2 SYDVKM. CDR3 size: 11 residues. The CDR3 DNA reads as TGTGCCAGCAGTTTAGACTATGGCTACACCTTC. Its translation is CASSLDYGYTF.

V is TRBV2 and J is TRBJ2-1; 8 bases are shared with TRBD2. Per germline, CDR1 SNHLY and CDR2 FYNNEI. V lost 8 bases to trimming and J lost 8 bases; unmatched junction nucleotides: 14. This CDR3 is built from 15 residues. The CDR3 region has the DNA TGTGCCAGCGGGGGTTGGGGCGGGACTAGGGATGAGCAGTTCTTC. This translates into CASGGWGGTRDEQFF.

The chain has TRBV28 and TRBJ1-5; D remains ambiguous. V shed 11 bases and J shed 5 bases, with 16 bases lying between them. Germline loops: CDR1 MDHEN, CDR2 SYDVKM. CDR3 size: 13 residues. The CDR3 loop is CAWAIGRDQPQHF. CDR3 DNA: TGTGCCTGGGCGATCGGGAGGGATCAGCCCCAGCATTTT.

The chain uses TRBV21-1 and TRBJ2-2; the D call TRBD2 from the table was never checked on the DNA. TRBV21-1 is noted as a pseudogene. The CDR3 length is 14 residues. The chain's CDR3 is CASNGRRDTGELFF. The DNA of the CDR3 is TGTGCCAGCAACGGAAGGAGAGACACCGGGGAGCTGTTTTTT.

The chain couples TRBV9 to TRBJ1-2; no definite D call. From germline, CDR1 is SGDLS and CDR2 YYNGEE. Trimming left V 0 bases short and J 4 bases short, with 4 bases between. This CDR3 is 12 amino acids long. In DNA, the CDR3 is TGTGCCAGCAGCGTAGCCTCCTATGGCTACACCTTC. Translating it yields CASSVASYGYTF. Full variable domain (missing parts from reference TRBV9 and TRBJ1-2): DSGVTQTPKHLITATGQRVTLRCSPRSGDLSVYWYQQSLDQGLQFLIQYYNGEERAKGNILERFSAQQFPDLHSELNLSSLELGDSALYFCASSVASYGYTFGSGTRLTVV.

The chain uses TRBV28 and TRBJ1-2; tentatively, D is TRBD1 (5 bases). Germline CDR1 reads MDHEN; CDR2 reads SYDVKM. V was pared by 2 bases and J by 4 bases, with 11 bases between. The CDR3 spans 14 residues. In DNA form, the CDR3 reads TGTGCCAGCAGTTTACAGGGAACCTCCTATGGCTACACCTTC. It specifies CASSLQGTSYGYTF.

The chain uses TRBV4-3 and TRBJ1-3; D perhaps matches TRBD1 (6 bases). The CDR3 has 16 residues. Trimming removed 4 bases from V and 2 bases from J, with 15 bases in between. Per the germline V gene, CDR1 is LGHNA and CDR2 is YSLEER. The chain's CDR3 is CASSPKEGDPGNTIYF. In DNA form, the CDR3 reads TGCGCCAGCAGCCCAAAAGAGGGGGACCCTGGAAACACCATATATTTT.

V is TRBV6-5 and J is TRBJ1-5; 9 bases line up with TRBD1. After removal of 2 bases from V and 5 bases from J, the junction contained 1 base not matched to a gene. Germline V gene data show CDR1 as MNHEY and CDR2 as SVGAGI. The CDR3 runs 14 residues. The CDR3 DNA reads as TGTGCCAGCAGTTACCGGACAGGGGATCAGCCCCAGCATTTT. Translated, it gives CASSYRTGDQPQHF.

The chain recombines TRBV6-5 with TRBJ2-2; 11 bases agree with TRBD2. The CDR3 is made up of 15 amino acids. Trimming took 8 bases from V and 4 from J; bases not matched to a gene: 6. CDR1 and CDR2 (germline): MNHEY, SVGAGI. CDR3 sequence: CASQLAGEFTGELFF. CDR3 nucleotide sequence: TGTGCCAGCCAACTAGCGGGAGAATTCACCGGGGAGCTGTTTTTT.

In nucleotides, the CDR3 is TGTGCCAGCAGTGAAGCAGGTCGCGAGCAGTACTTC. Its protein product is CASSEAGREQYF. The V and J genes are TRBV2 and TRBJ2-7; unclear D gene. The ends were cut back, 0 bases at V and 6 bases at J, with 6 bases in the middle. Germline values: CDR1 SNHLY, CDR2 FYNNEI. The CDR3 consists of 12 residues.

This clone occurred a few times. The chain carries TRBV6-2 or TRBV6-3 and TRBJ2-1; D is uncertain. The CDR3 loop spans 14 amino acids. Germline CDR1 MNHEY, CDR2 SVGEGT. The V and J ends lost 2 bases and 3 bases respectively, with 8 bases between them. The CDR3 here is CASSYILDYNEQFF. The CDR3 nucleotides read TGTGCCAGCAGTTACATCCTCGACTACAATGAGCAGTTCTTC.

The chain carries TRBV6-2 or TRBV6-3 and TRBJ1-6; 8 nucleotides line up with TRBD1. The CDR3 has 14 amino acids. V lost 6 bases to trimming and J lost 9 bases; unmatched junction nucleotides: 7. Germline CDR1 MNHEY, CDR2 SVGEGT. CDR3 bases: TGTGCCAGCAGCCCCGGACAGGGATCTTCACCCCTCCACTTT. Amino acids: CASSPGQGSSPLHF.

The chain links TRBV7-6 to TRBJ1-3; D gene ambiguous. This CDR3 has 13 amino acids. The V and J ends lost 1 base and 4 bases respectively, with 5 bases between them. Germline CDR1 and CDR2: SGHVS and FNYEAQ. The CDR3 sequence is CASSLGVGNTIYF. CDR3 coding DNA: TGTGCCAGCAGCTTAGGGGTGGGAAACACCATATATTTT.

V is TRBV3-1 (or the pseudogene TRBV3-2) and J is TRBJ1-2; D is uncertain. Germline CDR1 is LGHDT and CDR2 is YNNKEL (reference sequence). This CDR3 region has 11 residues. Trimming removed 5 bases from V and 14 bases from J, with 15 bases in between. The CDR3 DNA reads as TGTGCCAGCAGCGAAACCAGGAGAGGTACCTTC. As protein: CASSETRRGTF.